Listed here is a single TCR beta chain. In the PCR, 60 Vbeta and 13 Jbeta primers were used. Libraries were prepared by immunoSEQ multiplex PCR; TCRdb keeps only in-frame clonotypes and omits some of them. The repertoire includes 35,000 to 45,000 clones, roughly 63% of them detected once, and approximately 12% sits in the top ten. The data are from a study of cytomegalovirus exposure and HLA in healthy donors. Per the germline V gene, CDR1 is ENHRY and CDR2 is SYGVKD. The CDR3 loop spans 18 amino acids. The J segment lost 7 bases and the V segment lost 4 bases, leaving 16 bases of the junction unmatched.

The specimen was PBMCs. The clonotype was recovered from a man in his sixties in good health and CMV-seropositive. This chain uses TRBV10-3 with TRBJ2-1; 10 bases are a match to TRBD1. CDR3 sequence (DNA): TGTGCCATCAGTGGGGGCGAGACAGGGGGCCGTCGAGGAAATGAGCAGTTCTTC. As protein: CAISGGETGGRRGNEQFF.